These 19 T cell receptor beta chains came from one sample sequenced in a study of blood T cell repertoires in COVID-19. Method: immunoSEQ multiplex PCR; TCRdb's copy keeps in-frame clones and lacks some. Among some 100,000 clones listed, 89% were seen once. Sequences were obtained from peripheral blood. The receptors were gathered from a woman of 80 years or more with active COVID-19.

The chain recombines TRBV4-3 with TRBJ2-3, with 8 bases lining up with TRBD1. The CDR3 is 16 residues long. Germline trimming cut 0 bases from V and 4 bases from J; bases unmatched to any gene: 6. Germline V gene lookup returns CDR1 LGHNA and CDR2 YSLEER. The CDR3 DNA reads TGCGCCAGCAGCCAAGATAGGACAGGGCCCCCAGATACGCAGTATTTT. As protein: CASSQDRTGPPDTQYF.

The CDR3 sequence: CASSYLRGNQPQHF. CDR3 nucleotides: TGTGCCAGCAGTTACCTCAGGGGCAATCAGCCCCAGCATTTT. This chain joins TRBV6-5 and TRBJ1-5, with D perhaps matching TRBD1 (5 bases). Germline V lookup: CDR1 MNHEY, CDR2 SVGAGI. V lost 2 bases to trimming and J lost 2 bases, with 7 bases between them. The CDR3 spans 14 residues.

The chain recombines TRBV7-3 with TRBJ2-2; D is uncertain. This CDR3 spans 14 amino acids. V was trimmed by 8 bases and J by 2 bases, leaving 12 bases between them. CDR1 and CDR2 (germline): SGHTA, FQGTGA. Here the CDR3 reads CASATDINTGELFF. The DNA for the CDR3 is TGTGCCAGCGCTACAGACATCAACACCGGGGAGCTGTTTTTT. Full variable domain (rest looked up from reference TRBV7-3 and TRBJ2-2): GAGVSQTPSNKVTEKGKYVELRCDPISGHTALYWYRQSLGQGPEFLIYFQGTGAADDSGLPNDRFFAVRPEGSVSTLKIQRTERGDSAVYLCASATDINTGELFFGEGSRLTVL.

V gene TRBV6-5 combines with J gene TRBJ2-7; perhaps TRBD2 as D (5 bases). Germline values: CDR1 MNHEY, CDR2 SVGAGI. Trimming shortened V by 9 bases and J by 4 bases, and 19 bases separated the two germline ends. CDR3 length: 14 residues. CDR3 loop: CASALVLPGYEQYF. For the CDR3, the DNA is TGTGCCAGTGCACTAGTGCTTCCAGGTTACGAGCAGTACTTC.

This chain joins TRBV4-3 and TRBJ1-1, with 10 bases that match TRBD1. V trimming: 1 base; J trimming: 1 base; junction bases outside the gene matches: 0. The CDR3 length is 15 residues. CDR1 is LGHNA and CDR2 is YSLEER in the germline V gene. The CDR3 DNA reads TGCGCCAGCAGCCAAGGGACAGGGGGGAACACTGAAGCTTTCTTT. Amino acids: CASSQGTGGNTEAFF.

The V and J genes are TRBV4-3 and TRBJ2-1; 12 nucleotides line up with TRBD1. This CDR3 has 16 amino acids. V was clipped by 0 bases and J by 4 bases; unmatched bases: 1. Germline CDR1 is LGHNA and CDR2 is YSLEER. CDR3 residues: CASSQEGQGAYNEQFF. The CDR3 DNA follows: TGCGCCAGCAGCCAAGAGGGACAGGGGGCTTACAATGAGCAGTTCTTC.

The chain links TRBV23-1 to TRBJ1-2, with a possible D match to TRBD1 (5 bases). TRBV23-1 is an ORF; its function is uncertain. The CDR3 has 20 residues. Trimming stripped 8 bases from V and 2 bases from J, with 33 bases between. CDR3 bases: TGCGCCAGCCCCCGGAGGGAACCTACCCCCCACCCGGGACCCAACTATGGCTACACCTTC. Amino acid sequence: CASPRREPTPHPGPNYGYTF.

The rearrangement joins TRBV3-1 (or the pseudogene TRBV3-2) to TRBJ2-1, with 7 bases fitting TRBD2. Trimming cost V 0 bases and J 10 bases; bases outside gene matches: 12. The germline V gene encodes CDR1 LGHDT and CDR2 YNNKEL (reference sequence). The CDR3 sequence is 16 residues long. CDR3 nucleotide sequence: TGTGCCAGCAGCCAAGAGGGTTCCGCGGGAGTGTTGGAGCAGTTCTTC. As protein: CASSQEGSAGVLEQFF.

The CDR3 coding sequence is TGTGCCAGCCAGAAGAGGGAGGGGGCAACTAATGAAAAACTGTTTTTT. The encoded protein is CASQKREGATNEKLFF. The chain links TRBV28 to TRBJ1-4; a weak D match, TRBD1 (6 bases). The V end lost 8 bases, the J end lost 0 bases, and 16 bases lay between the germline ends. CDR1 MDHEN and CDR2 SYDVKM come from the germline V gene. The CDR3 runs to 16 residues.

This CDR3 is CASSLGGAPYNEQFF. The DNA of the CDR3 is TGTGCCAGCAGCTTGGGAGGAGCTCCCTACAATGAGCAGTTCTTC. The chain employs TRBV5-5 and TRBJ2-1; D is uncertain. Germline lookup yields CDR1 SGHKS and CDR2 YYEKEE (reference sequence). The CDR3 is 15 residues long. V lost 0 bases to trimming and J lost 2 bases, with 9 bases between them.

The chain links TRBV15 to TRBJ2-3; possibly TRBD2 for D (6 bases). Germline V gene lookup returns CDR1 LNHNV and CDR2 YYDKDF (reference sequence). Trimming took off 6 bases at V and 5 bases at J, with 15 bases between the two ends. The CDR3 covers 14 residues. CDR3: CATRLGGIGDTQYF. For the CDR3, the DNA is TGTGCCACCAGGCTTGGAGGGATTGGAGATACGCAGTATTTT.

This chain uses TRBV24-1 with TRBJ2-1; D perhaps matches TRBD2 (6 bases). V lost 1 base and J 2 bases, leaving 11 bases between the germline ends. Germline loops: CDR1 KGHDR, CDR2 SFDVKD. The CDR3 extends over 16 amino acids. CDR3 region: CATSDFNGGAYNEQFF. The CDR3 DNA is TGTGCCACCAGTGATTTTAACGGGGGAGCCTACAATGAGCAGTTCTTC.

J is TRBJ2-5 and V is TRBV18, with 8 bases lining up with TRBD2. CDR3 length: 13 amino acids. Germline V gene data show CDR1 as KGHSH and CDR2 as LQKENI. V gave up 0 bases and J gave up 7 bases; unmatched junction bases: 1. CDR3 coding DNA: TGTGCCAGCTCACCACCGGGACTAGGGACCCAGTACTTC. It encodes CASSPPGLGTQYF.

The chain is built from TRBV7-9 and TRBJ1-1; a possible D gene is TRBD1 (5 bases). The germline gives CDR1 SEHNR, CDR2 FQNEAQ (reference sequence). Trimming left V 5 bases short and J 5 bases short, with 9 bases between. This CDR3 has 12 residues. The CDR3 coding sequence is TGTGCCAGCAGCCCCCAGGGAACTGAAGCTTTCTTT. This gives the protein CASSPQGTEAFF.

About this clone: The same CDR3 can be traced to other DNA sequences in this sample. The chain uses TRBV27 and TRBJ1-2; tentative D call: TRBD1 (5 bases). With 3 bases removed from V and 2 bases from J, the gap between germline ends came to 7 bases. Germline CDR1 MNHEY, CDR2 SMNVEV (reference sequence). The CDR3 sequence is 13 residues long. The CDR3 DNA is TGTGCCAGCAGTTTTAGGGGCAACTATGGCTACACCTTC. It specifies CASSFRGNYGYTF.

This chain joins TRBV7-3 and TRBJ2-1, with 9 bases that match TRBD2. Germline CDR1 reads SGHTA; CDR2 reads FQGTGA. Unmatched junction bases numbered 3, after V lost 0 bases and J lost 15 bases. The CDR3 contains 12 residues. CDR3 residues: CASSLTGTSPFF. DNA for the CDR3: TGTGCCAGCAGCTTAACCGGGACTAGCCCGTTCTTC.

This chain joins TRBV5-1 and TRBJ2-2; maybe TRBD1 (5 bases). Trimming left V 0 bases short and J 3 bases short, with 6 bases between. Germline CDR1 and CDR2: SGHRS and YFSETQ. CDR3 size: 14 residues. CDR3 sequence (DNA): TGCGCCAGCAGCTTGGGACAGTACACCGGGGAGCTGTTTTTT. Translated, it gives CASSLGQYTGELFF.

The genes are TRBV4-1 and TRBJ2-1; TRBD2 agrees at 9 bases. Germline trimming cut 1 base from V and 6 bases from J; bases unmatched to any gene: 4. This CDR3 has 15 residues. Looked up from germline, CDR1 is MGHRA and CDR2 is YSYEKL. CDR3 protein: CASSQVLAGPNEQFF. The DNA of the CDR3 is TGCGCCAGCAGCCAAGTTCTAGCGGGACCCAATGAGCAGTTCTTC.

V and J are TRBV5-1 and TRBJ2-5; 8 positions agree with TRBD2. J gave up 4 bases and V 0 bases, and 8 bases lay outside the gene matches. The CDR3 has 16 amino acids. Germline-derived CDR1 and CDR2 are SGHRS and YFSETQ. CDR3 DNA sequence: TGCGCCAGCAGCTTGGGCCCAGCGGGAGAAAGAGAGACCCAGTACTTC. It codes for CASSLGPAGERETQYF.